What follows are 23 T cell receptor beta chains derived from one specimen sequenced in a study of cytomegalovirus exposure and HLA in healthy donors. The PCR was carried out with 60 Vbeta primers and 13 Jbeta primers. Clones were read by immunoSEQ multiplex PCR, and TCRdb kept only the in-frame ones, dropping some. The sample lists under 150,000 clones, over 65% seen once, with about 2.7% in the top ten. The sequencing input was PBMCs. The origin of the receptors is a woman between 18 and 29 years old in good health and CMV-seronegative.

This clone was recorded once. The CDR3, as DNA: TGTGCCAGCAATCCCGGGACAGGGGCATTTTACGAGCAGTACTTC. Translated, it gives CASNPGTGAFYEQYF. The chain links TRBV2 to TRBJ2-7; 10 positions match TRBD1. Germline V gives CDR1 SNHLY, CDR2 FYNNEI. Trimming removed 7 bases from V and 4 bases from J; junction bases left unmatched: 10. The CDR3 consists of 15 residues.

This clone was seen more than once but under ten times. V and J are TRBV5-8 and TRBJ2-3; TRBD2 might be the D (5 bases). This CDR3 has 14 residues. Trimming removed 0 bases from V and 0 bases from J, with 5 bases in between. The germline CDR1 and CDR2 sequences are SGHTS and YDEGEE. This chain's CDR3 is CASSLAGSTDTQYF. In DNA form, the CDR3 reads TGTGCCAGCAGCTTGGCGGGGAGCACAGATACGCAGTATTTT. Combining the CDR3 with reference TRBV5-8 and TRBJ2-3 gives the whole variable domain EAGVTQSPTHLIKTRGQQATLRCSPISGHTSVYWYQQALGLGLQFLLWYDEGEERNRGNFPPRFSGRQFPNYSSELNVNALELEDSALYLCASSLAGSTDTQYFGPGTRLTVL.

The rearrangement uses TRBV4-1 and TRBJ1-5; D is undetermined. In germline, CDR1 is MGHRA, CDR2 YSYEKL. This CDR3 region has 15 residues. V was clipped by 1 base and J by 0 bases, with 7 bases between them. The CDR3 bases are TGCGCCAGCAGCCAAGCACGGGGTAGCAATCAGCCCCAGCATTTT. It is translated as CASSQARGSNQPQHF.

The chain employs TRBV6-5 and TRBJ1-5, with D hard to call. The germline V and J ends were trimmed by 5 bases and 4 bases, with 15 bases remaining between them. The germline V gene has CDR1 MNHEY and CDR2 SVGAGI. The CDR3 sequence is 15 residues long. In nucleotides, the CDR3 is TGTGCCAGCAGTGCCGTTACGGGGATAAATCAGCCCCAGCATTTT. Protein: CASSAVTGINQPQHF.

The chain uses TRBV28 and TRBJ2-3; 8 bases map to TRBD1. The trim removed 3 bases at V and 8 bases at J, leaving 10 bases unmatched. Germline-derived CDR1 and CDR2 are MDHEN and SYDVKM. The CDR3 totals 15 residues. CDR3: CASSFMGTGGGTQYF. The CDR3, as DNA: TGTGCCAGCAGTTTCATGGGGACAGGAGGCGGTACGCAGTATTTT.

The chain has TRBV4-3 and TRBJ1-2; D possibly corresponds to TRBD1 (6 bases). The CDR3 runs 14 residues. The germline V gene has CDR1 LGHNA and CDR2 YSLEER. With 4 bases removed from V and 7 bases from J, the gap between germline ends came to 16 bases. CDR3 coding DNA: TGCGCCAGCAGCCCACAGGGCCAGCTGAGTGGCTACACCTTC. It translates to CASSPQGQLSGYTF.

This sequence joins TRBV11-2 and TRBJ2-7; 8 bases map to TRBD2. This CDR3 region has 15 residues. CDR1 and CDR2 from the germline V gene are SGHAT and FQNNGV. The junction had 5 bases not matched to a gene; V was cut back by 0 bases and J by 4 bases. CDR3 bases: TGTGCCAGCAGCTTAGATCGGGGGGGCCGGTACGAGCAGTACGTC. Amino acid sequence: CASSLDRGGRYEQYV.

The DNA of the CDR3 is TGTGCCAGCAGCCCTCCCGGGACAGCAGATGAAAAACTGTTTTTT. This codes for CASSPPGTADEKLFF. The chain carries TRBV5-5 and TRBJ1-4; 7 bases fit TRBD1. Unmatched junction bases numbered 9, after V lost 4 bases and J lost 6 bases. The CDR3 is made up of 15 amino acids. CDR1 is SGHKS, CDR2 YYEKEE, per germline (reference sequence).

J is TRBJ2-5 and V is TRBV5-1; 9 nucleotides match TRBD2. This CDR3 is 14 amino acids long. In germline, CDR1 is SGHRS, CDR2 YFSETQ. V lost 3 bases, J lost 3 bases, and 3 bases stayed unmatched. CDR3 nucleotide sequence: TGCGCCAGCAGCTCAATAGCGGGAGAAGAGACCCAGTACTTC. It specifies CASSSIAGEETQYF.

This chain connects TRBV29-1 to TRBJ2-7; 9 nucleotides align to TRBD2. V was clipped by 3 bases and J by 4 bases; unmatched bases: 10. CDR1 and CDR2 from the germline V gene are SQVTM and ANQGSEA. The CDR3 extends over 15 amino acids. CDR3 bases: TGCAGCGTTGATGTGGGCGGGAGGGCCAGGTACGAGCAGTACTTC. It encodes CSVDVGGRARYEQYF.

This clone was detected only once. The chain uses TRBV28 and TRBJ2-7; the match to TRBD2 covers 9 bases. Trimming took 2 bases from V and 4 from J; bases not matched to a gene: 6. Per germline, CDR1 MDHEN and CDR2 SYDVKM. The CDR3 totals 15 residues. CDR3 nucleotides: TGTGCCAGCAGTTTAGTGACTAGCGGAGTGTACGAGCAGTACTTC. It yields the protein CASSLVTSGVYEQYF.

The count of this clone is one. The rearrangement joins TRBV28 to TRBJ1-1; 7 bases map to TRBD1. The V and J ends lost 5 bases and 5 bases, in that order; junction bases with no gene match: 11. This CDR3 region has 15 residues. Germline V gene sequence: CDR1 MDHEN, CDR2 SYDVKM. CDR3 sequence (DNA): TGTGCCAGCAGTCCCCCAACAGGGGCGAGAACTGAAGCTTTCTTT. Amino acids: CASSPPTGARTEAFF.

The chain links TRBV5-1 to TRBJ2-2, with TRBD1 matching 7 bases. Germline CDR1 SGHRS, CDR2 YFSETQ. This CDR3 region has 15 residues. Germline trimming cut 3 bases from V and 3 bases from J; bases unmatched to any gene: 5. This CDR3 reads CASSSQGSDTGELFF. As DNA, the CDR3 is TGCGCCAGCAGCTCACAGGGGAGTGACACCGGGGAGCTGTTTTTT.

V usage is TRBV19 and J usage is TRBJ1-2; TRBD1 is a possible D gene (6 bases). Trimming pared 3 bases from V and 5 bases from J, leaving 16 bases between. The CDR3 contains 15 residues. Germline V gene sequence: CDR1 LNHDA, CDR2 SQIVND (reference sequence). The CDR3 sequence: CASSIVRDTKYGYTF. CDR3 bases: TGTGCCAGTAGTATTGTCCGGGACACGAAATATGGCTACACCTTC. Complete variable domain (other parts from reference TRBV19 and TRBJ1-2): DGGITQSPKYLFRKEGQNVTLSCEQNLNHDAMYWYRQDPGQGLRLIYYSQIVNDFQKGDIAEGYSVSREKKESFPLTVTSAQKNPTAFYLCASSIVRDTKYGYTFGSGTRLTVV.

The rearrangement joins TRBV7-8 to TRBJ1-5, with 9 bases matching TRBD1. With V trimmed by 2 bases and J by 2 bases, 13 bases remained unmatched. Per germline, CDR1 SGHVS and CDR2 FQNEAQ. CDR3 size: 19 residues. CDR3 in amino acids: CASSLLTGGFGVGNQPQHF. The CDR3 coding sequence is TGTGCCAGCAGCTTATTGACAGGGGGGTTCGGAGTTGGCAATCAGCCCCAGCATTTT.

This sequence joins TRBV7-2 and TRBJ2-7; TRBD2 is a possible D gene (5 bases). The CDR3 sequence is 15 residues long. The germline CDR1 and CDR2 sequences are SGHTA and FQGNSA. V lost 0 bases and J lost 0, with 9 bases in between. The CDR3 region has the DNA TGTGCCAGCAGCTTAGCGGGAGTCAGCTCCTACGAGCAGTACTTC. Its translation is CASSLAGVSSYEQYF.

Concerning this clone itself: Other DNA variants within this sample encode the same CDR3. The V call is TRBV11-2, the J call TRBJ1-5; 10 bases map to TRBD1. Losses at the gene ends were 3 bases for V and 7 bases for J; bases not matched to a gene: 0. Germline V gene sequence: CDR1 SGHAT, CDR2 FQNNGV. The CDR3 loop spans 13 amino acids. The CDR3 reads CASSLDRGQPQHF. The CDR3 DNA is TGTGCCAGCAGCTTGGACAGGGGGCAGCCCCAGCATTTT. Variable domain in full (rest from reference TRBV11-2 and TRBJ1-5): EAGVAQSPRYKIIEKRQSVAFWCNPISGHATLYWYQQILGQGPKLLIQFQNNGVVDDSQLPKDRFSAERLKGVDSTLKIQPAKLEDSAVYLCASSLDRGQPQHFGDGTRLSIL.

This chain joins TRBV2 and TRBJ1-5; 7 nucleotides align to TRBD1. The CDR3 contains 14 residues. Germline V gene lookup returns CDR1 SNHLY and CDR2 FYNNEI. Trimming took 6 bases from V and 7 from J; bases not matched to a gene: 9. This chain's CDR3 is CASSPDRVGQPQHF. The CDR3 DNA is TGTGCCAGCAGCCCTGACAGGGTCGGGCAGCCCCAGCATTTT.

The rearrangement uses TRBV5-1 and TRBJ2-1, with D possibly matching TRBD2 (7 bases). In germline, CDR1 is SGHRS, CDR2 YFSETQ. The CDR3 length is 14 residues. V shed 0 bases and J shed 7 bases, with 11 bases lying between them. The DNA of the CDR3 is TGCGCCAGCAGCTTGGGGGAGGGGGTGAATGAGCAGTTCTTC. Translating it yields CASSLGEGVNEQFF.

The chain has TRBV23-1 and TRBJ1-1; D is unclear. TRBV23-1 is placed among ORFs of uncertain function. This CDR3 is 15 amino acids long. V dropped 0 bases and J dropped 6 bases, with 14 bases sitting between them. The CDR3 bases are TGCGCCAGCAGTCAATCGAGTGGGAGCCAGTCTGAAGCTTTCTTT. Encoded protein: CASSQSSGSQSEAFF.

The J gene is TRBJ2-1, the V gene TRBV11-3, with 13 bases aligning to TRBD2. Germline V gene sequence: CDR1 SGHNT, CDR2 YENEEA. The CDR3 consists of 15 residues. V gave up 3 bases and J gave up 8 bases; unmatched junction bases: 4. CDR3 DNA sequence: TGTGCCAGCAGCTTCGGACTAGCGGGAGTTGATGAGCAGTTCTTC. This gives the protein CASSFGLAGVDEQFF.

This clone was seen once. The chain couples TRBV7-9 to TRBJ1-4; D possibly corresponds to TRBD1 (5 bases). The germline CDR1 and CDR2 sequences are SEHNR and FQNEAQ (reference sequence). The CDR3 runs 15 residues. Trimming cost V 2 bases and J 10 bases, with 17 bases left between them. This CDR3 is CASSLQGQGRSKLFF. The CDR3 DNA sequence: TGTGCCAGCAGCTTACAAGGGCAGGGCCGGTCAAAACTGTTTTTT.

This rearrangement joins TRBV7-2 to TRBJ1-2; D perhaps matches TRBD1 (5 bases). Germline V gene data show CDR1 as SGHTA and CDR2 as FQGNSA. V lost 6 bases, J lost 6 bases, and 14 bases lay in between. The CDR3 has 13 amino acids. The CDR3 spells CASSMGRVDGYTF. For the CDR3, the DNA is TGTGCCAGCAGTATGGGGCGAGTAGATGGCTACACCTTC. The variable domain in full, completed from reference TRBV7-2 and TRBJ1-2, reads GAGVSQSPSNKVTEKGKDVELRCDPISGHTALYWYRQSLGQGLEFLIYFQGNSAPDKSGLPSDRFSAERTGGSVSTLTIQRTQQEDSAVYLCASSMGRVDGYTFGSGTRLTVV.